The entry below gives a single T cell receptor beta chain sequence along with its context. Its antigen is unidentified. It may be a read error: a sequence one base away is much more abundant. TCRdb re-called the RT-PCR reads with MiXCR, one entry per CDR3 protein. This sample has a few hundred thousand distinct CDR3 sequences, with 9% to 15% found just once. Germline-derived CDR1 and CDR2 are MNHEY and SVGEGT. The CDR3 totals 16 residues. J gave up 4 bases and V 7 bases, and 9 bases lay outside the gene matches. These data originate in a study of response to subunit inactivated influenza vaccine. Study findings and constraints: After each seasonal influenza vaccination, few new T cells are recruited, the authors suggested.

This clonotype originated in a man aged 45-65 years who received an inactivated influenza vaccine. This chain connects TRBV6-2 or TRBV6-3 to TRBJ2-1, with 11 bases identical to TRBD2. The source material was non-naive T cells sorted from PBMCs, sampled 14 to 15 days before vaccination. CDR3 sequence (DNA): TGTGCCAGCACCATGGACATAGCGGGAGGGTACAATGAGCAGTTCTTC. This sequence encodes CASTMDIAGGYNEQFF.